This is a list of T cell receptor beta chains from one sample in a study of blood T cell repertoires in COVID-19. The protocol was immunoSEQ multiplex PCR, while the TCRdb copy is restricted to in-frame clones and leaves out a portion. The data show about 75,000 clones, 90% seen once. Material: peripheral blood. These receptors originate from a human donor in a cohort sampled during active COVID-19. Each CDR3 is given with its conserved first and last residue. A D gene is named only where the DNA matches it firmly. Clone size is not always given. Where it is, it says once, few, many or a class for expanded clones.

>18|-|TRBJ2-5|TRBD2|TRBV9
TGTGCCAGCAGCCGAGGGACTAGCGGAAGCTGGGGTCAAGAGACCCAGTACTTC
CASSRGTSGSWGQETQYF
>14|-|TRBJ2-7|TRBD2|TRBV4-1
TGCGCCAGCAGCCAAGATCTAGCGGGGAATGGGCAGTACTTC
CASSQDLAGNGQYF
>16|-|TRBJ1-3|TRBD1|TRBV7-9
TGTGCCAGCAGCCCAATGCTTGGGACAGGAGGAAACACCATATATTTT
CASSPMLGTGGNTIYF
>12|-|TRBJ1-2|-|TRBV5-8
TGTGCCAGCAGCCAAAAGGCGGCTGGCTACACCTTC
CASSQKAAGYTF
>15|-|TRBJ2-7|TRBD1|TRBV6-5
TGTGCCAGCAGTCCTACAGGGGTCCGGTCCTACGAGCAGTACTTC
CASSPTGVRSYEQYF
>13|-|TRBJ1-2|-|TRBV4-1
TGCGCCAGCAGCCAAGAAAAGGGGATTGGCTACACCTTC
CASSQEKGIGYTF
>14|-|TRBJ1-1|-|TRBV7-2
TGTGCCAGCAGTCAGACACCGATGAACACTGAAGCTTTCTTT
CASSQTPMNTEAFF
>15|-|TRBJ2-3|-|TRBV3-1/TRBV3-2
TGTGCCAGCAGCCAAGATCCACAGGGCACAGATACGCAGTATTTT
CASSQDPQGTDTQYF
>13|-|TRBJ1-2|-|TRBV5-6
TGTGCCAGCAGCTCTACAGGCCAGGGTGGCTACACCTTC
CASSSTGQGGYTF
>15|-|TRBJ1-1|-|TRBV5-1
TGCGCCAGCAGCTTGGAGGGGGGGCGGAACACTGAAGCTTTCTTT
CASSLEGGRNTEAFF
>12|-|TRBJ2-3|-|TRBV29-1
TGCAGCGTTGACGGGGGCACAGATACGCAGTATTTT
CSVDGGTDTQYF
>16|-|TRBJ2-3|TRBD2|TRBV5-1
TGCGCCAGCAGCTTAGTGCCGGGGGGTAACACAGATACGCAGTATTTT
CASSLVPGGNTDTQYF
>15|-|TRBJ1-5|-|TRBV20-1
TGCAGTGCTAGTTGGGGAGGGGGGGGCGATCAGCCCCAGCATTTT
CSASWGGGGDQPQHF
>18|-|TRBJ2-7|TRBD2|TRBV6-2/TRBV6-3
TGTGCCAGCAGTTACTCGTATCTAGCGGGGGCCGACTCCTACGAGCAGTACTTC
CASSYSYLAGADSYEQYF
>15|-|TRBJ2-6|TRBD1|TRBV29-1
TGCAGCGTCCATTGGACAGGTTCTGGGGCCAACGTCCTGACTTTC
CSVHWTGSGANVLTF
>17|-|TRBJ1-2|TRBD1|TRBV5-1
TGCGCCAGCAGCTTGGAAGGGACAGGGGGCTTCACGGGTGGCTACACCTTC
CASSLEGTGGFTGGYTF
>15|-|TRBJ2-7|TRBD1|TRBV6-5
TGTGCCAGCAGTCCCTCCGGGACAGGGTCCTACGAGCAGTACTTC
CASSPSGTGSYEQYF
>15|-|TRBJ2-1|TRBD2|TRBV19
TGTGCCAGCCGAGAGCGGGGACCGCTTATAAATGAGCAGTTCTTC
CASRERGPLINEQFF
>14|-|TRBJ2-7|TRBD2|TRBV30
TGTGCCTGGAGGGTAGCGGGATTTTCCTACGAGCAGTACTTC
CAWRVAGFSYEQYF
>12|-|TRBJ1-2|TRBD1|TRBV12-3/TRBV12-4
TGTGCCAGCACGCGGACAGGGTACGGCTACACCTTC
CASTRTGYGYTF
>15|-|TRBJ2-7|TRBD2|TRBV6-5
TGTGCCAGCAGTCCCCTAGCGGGGGGTTCCTACGAGCAGTACTTC
CASSPLAGGSYEQYF
>14|once|TRBJ1-2|-|TRBV3-1/TRBV3-2
TGTGCCAGCAGCCAAGAATTGGCCGCCCAGGGCTACACCTTC
CASSQELAAQGYTF
>15|-|TRBJ1-5|-|TRBV19
TGTGCCAGTAGTCATTGGGGGGGGAACAATCAGCCCCAGCATTTT
CASSHWGGNNQPQHF
>17|-|TRBJ2-3|TRBD1|TRBV7-9
TGTGCCAGCAGCACCGGACGACAGGGATCAACACGGGATACGCAGTATTTT
CASSTGRQGSTRDTQYF
>14|-|TRBJ2-3|-|TRBV7-2
TGTGCCAGCAGCTCCTCAGGTAGCACAGATACGCAGTATTTT
CASSSSGSTDTQYF
>16|-|TRBJ1-5|-|TRBV6-5
TGTGCCAGCAGTTACTCGAGGCTCCCGGAGGATCAGCCCCAGCATTTT
CASSYSRLPEDQPQHF
>15|-|TRBJ1-2|TRBD1|TRBV14
TGTGCCAGCAGTCAACTTGGACAGGGCTACTATGGCTACACCTTC
CASSQLGQGYYGYTF
>14|-|TRBJ1-2|TRBD1|TRBV15
TGTGCCACCAGCCAACCGGGACAGGGCGATGGCTACACCTTC
CATSQPGQGDGYTF
>15|few|TRBJ2-3|TRBD1|TRBV5-1
TGCGCCAGCAGCCAGGGACAGTGGCCTACAGATACGCAGTATTTT
CASSQGQWPTDTQYF
>14|-|TRBJ1-5|TRBD1|TRBV6-5
TGTGCCAGCAGTTCCCGACAGGGGAATCAGCCCCAGCATTTT
CASSSRQGNQPQHF
>13|-|TRBJ1-2|-|TRBV28
TGTGCCAGCAGTTTAACAGGGAACTATGGCTACACCTTC
CASSLTGNYGYTF
>14|-|TRBJ2-2|-|TRBV7-9
TGTGCCAGCAGCTTAAGTCTAGGTGCCGGGGAGCTGTTTTTT
CASSLSLGAGELFF
>15|-|TRBJ1-2|-|TRBV2
TGTGCCTCCAGGGTGGAAGGGCCTCCTAACTATGGCTACACCTTC
CASRVEGPPNYGYTF
>14|-|TRBJ1-4|-|TRBV5-1
TGCGCCAGCAGCTTCGGCCAGGGCAATGAAAAACTGTTTTTT
CASSFGQGNEKLFF
>15|-|TRBJ2-1|TRBD2|TRBV10-1
TGCGCCAGCAGTGAAGGGACTAGCGGGGGAGATGAGCAGTTCTTC
CASSEGTSGGDEQFF
>15|once|TRBJ2-5|-|TRBV18
TGTGCCAGCTCACCACCGAACAGGGCACAAGAGACCCAGTACTTC
CASSPPNRAQETQYF
>15|-|TRBJ2-1|TRBD2|TRBV14
TGTGCCAGCAGGTCAACTAGCGGATCCTACAATGAGCAGTTCTTC
CASRSTSGSYNEQFF
>17|-|TRBJ2-3|TRBD2|TRBV5-6
TGTGCCAGCAGCTACGGGACTAGCGGGGGGAATGCAGATACGCAGTATTTT
CASSYGTSGGNADTQYF
>14|-|TRBJ2-5|-|TRBV25-1
TGTGCCAGCAGTGAATATGCGGGGACGGAGACCCAGTACTTC
CASSEYAGTETQYF
>14|-|TRBJ1-4|-|TRBV4-3
TGCGCCAGCAGCCAATCCAGGGATGATGAAAAACTGTTTTTT
CASSQSRDDEKLFF
>16|-|TRBJ2-3|-|TRBV5-1
TGCGCCAGCAGCTTGGACACAGGGAGTAGGACAGATACGCAGTATTTT
CASSLDTGSRTDTQYF
>13|-|TRBJ1-1|-|TRBV4-3
TGCGCCAGCAGCCAAGACACGGGAACTGAAGCTTTCTTT
CASSQDTGTEAFF
>14|-|TRBJ1-2|-|TRBV4-3
TGCGCCAGCAGCCGAGAGTCAGGGGCCTATGGCTACACCTTC
CASSRESGAYGYTF
>14|-|TRBJ1-4|-|TRBV6-5
TGTGCCAGCAGCCCGACAGCAACTAATGAAAAACTGTTTTTT
CASSPTATNEKLFF
>16|few|TRBJ2-1|-|TRBV29-1
TGCAGCGTGAGACTCGTTCAGGGTGGAATAGTCGATGAGCAGTTCTTC
CSVRLVQGGIVDEQFF
>16|-|TRBJ2-7|-|TRBV27
TGTGCCAGCAGTTTAAAGGGGGAAACTACCGACTACGAGCAGTACTTC
CASSLKGETTDYEQYF